These 29 T cell receptor beta chains were all obtained from the same sample, sequenced in a study of blood T cell repertoires in COVID-19. The repertoire was sequenced with immunoSEQ multiplex PCR; TCRdb's copy has only in-frame clones and lacks some. Counted here are about 130,000 clones, approximately 86% occurring once; the ten biggest clones make up approximately 16%. Sequencing was performed on peripheral blood. The receptors shown here come from a woman between 45 and 60 years old who had recovered from COVID-19.

The gene calls are TRBV5-4 and TRBJ2-3; 9 bases are shared with TRBD2. Germline V CDR1 and CDR2: SGHNT, YYREEE (reference sequence). This CDR3 is built from 17 residues. The V gene end was trimmed by 5 bases and the J gene end by 0 bases; junction bases not matched to a gene: 10. This chain's CDR3 is CASSRGLAGASTDTQYF. The CDR3 DNA sequence: TGTGCCAGCAGTCGAGGTTTAGCGGGAGCTAGCACAGATACGCAGTATTTT.

The CDR3 loop is CATSRVGGSLADTQYF. The DNA of the CDR3 is TGTGCCACCAGCAGAGTTGGCGGGAGTTTGGCAGATACGCAGTATTTT. V is TRBV15 and J is TRBJ2-3; 7 bases line up with TRBD2. The length of the CDR3 is 16 residues. J lost 4 bases, V lost 1 base, and 8 bases had no gene match. Germline V gene lookup returns CDR1 LNHNV and CDR2 YYDKDF (reference sequence).

This clone was counted a few times. The rearrangement links TRBV7-3 to TRBJ2-1; 7 nucleotides align to TRBD2. From germline, CDR1 is SGHTA and CDR2 FQGTGA. The CDR3 is 15 amino acids. With V trimmed by 2 bases and J by 2 bases, 3 bases remained unmatched. CDR3 in amino acids: CASSLLAGAYNEQFF. The CDR3 nucleotides read TGTGCCAGCAGCTTACTCGCGGGAGCCTACAATGAGCAGTTCTTC.

This clone was recorded a few times. V gene TRBV13 combines with J gene TRBJ1-2; perhaps TRBD1 as D (6 bases). V was clipped by 5 bases and J by 4 bases, with 17 bases between them. Germline assignment: CDR1 PRHDT and CDR2 FYEKMQ (reference sequence). The CDR3 spans 15 residues. Written as DNA, the CDR3 is TGTGCCAGCAGCCAACTCAACAGGGCTGGCTATGGCTACACCTTC. This sequence encodes CASSQLNRAGYGYTF.

J is TRBJ1-5 and V is TRBV5-6; D remains unclear. The V end was cut by 4 bases, the J end by 5 bases, with 13 bases between. CDR1 and CDR2 from the germline V gene are SGHDT and YYEEEE. The CDR3 covers 14 residues. CDR3 coding DNA: TGTGCCAGCAGCGTCTTCACATCCTATCAGCCCCAGCATTTT. Its translation is CASSVFTSYQPQHF. Together with reference TRBV5-6 and TRBJ1-5, the CDR3 gives the full variable domain: DAGVTQSPTHLIKTRGQQVTLRCSPKSGHDTVSWYQQALGQGPQFIFQYYEEEERQRGNFPDRFSGHQFPNYSSELNVNALLLGDSALYLCASSVFTSYQPQHFGDGTRLSIL.

The chain joins TRBV7-2 to TRBJ1-2; no clear D gene. The germline gives CDR1 SGHTA, CDR2 FQGNSA. Trimming pared 3 bases from V and 6 bases from J, leaving 8 bases between. The CDR3 loop spans 12 amino acids. This CDR3 is CASSFLTHGYTF. The CDR3 nucleotides are TGTGCCAGCAGCTTCCTGACACATGGCTACACCTTC.

This clone was seen a handful of times. The CDR3 sequence: CASSTDSLYGYTF. The DNA of the CDR3 is TGTGCCAGCAGCACCGACAGTCTCTATGGCTACACCTTC. The chain links TRBV7-2 to TRBJ1-2; weak D call: TRBD1 (5 bases). The CDR3 runs to 13 residues. Germline CDR1 is SGHTA and CDR2 is FQGNSA. Trimming took off 5 bases at V and 4 bases at J, with 11 bases between the two ends.

The J gene is TRBJ1-3, the V gene TRBV4-1; D not certain. This CDR3 is built from 15 residues. Germline CDR1 reads MGHRA; CDR2 reads YSYEKL. Trimming cost V 1 base and J 5 bases, with 12 bases left between them. For the CDR3, the DNA is TGCGCCAGCAGCCAAGTACGACTATCCAGAAACACCATATATTTT. As protein: CASSQVRLSRNTIYF.

CDR3 DNA: TGTGCCAGCAGCCAAGATTCCGGGACAGGTTATGGCTACACCTTC. This translates into CASSQDSGTGYGYTF. The chain links TRBV4-2 to TRBJ1-2, with 8 bases aligning to TRBD1. The CDR3 covers 15 residues. Germline V lookup: CDR1 LGHNA, CDR2 YNFKEQ. J gave up 5 bases and V 0 bases, and 5 bases lay outside the gene matches.

This chain links TRBV9 with TRBJ2-5, with a tentative D call TRBD2 (6 bases). The CDR3 length is 15 residues. V shed 4 bases and J shed 7 bases, with 20 bases lying between them. Germline values: CDR1 SGDLS, CDR2 YYNGEE. Here the CDR3 DNA reads TGTGCCAGCAGCACCGGAGGAGGGCTAGCTGTGACCCAGTACTTC. Its translation: CASSTGGGLAVTQYF.

This rearrangement joins TRBV18 to TRBJ2-3, with a weak D call TRBD1 (5 bases). V was trimmed by 4 bases and J by 3 bases, leaving 11 bases between them. The germline V gene encodes CDR1 KGHSH and CDR2 LQKENI. The CDR3 spans 14 residues. The CDR3 DNA reads TGTGCCAGCTCACTTCAGGGAAATACAGATACGCAGTATTTT. Its protein is CASSLQGNTDTQYF.

In its sample, this clone was seen a few times. This sequence joins TRBV12-3 or TRBV12-4 and TRBJ2-5, with D unclear. The length of the CDR3 is 13 residues. The V gene lost 2 bases and the J gene lost 10 bases, with 14 bases spanning the gap. Here the CDR3 reads CASSLRPSSGQYF. In nucleotides, the CDR3 is TGTGCCAGCAGTTTACGCCCGTCCTCGGGCCAGTACTTC.

The V call is TRBV2, the J call TRBJ1-3; tentative D call: TRBD1 (6 bases). This CDR3 comprises 13 residues. Between the trimmed V and J ends, which lost 0 bases and 14 bases, there was a span of 14 bases. Germline CDR1 and CDR2: SNHLY and FYNNEI. The CDR3 DNA is TGTGCCAGCAGTGAAGCCCCCGGGACACGACTATATTTT. Its translation is CASSEAPGTRLYF.

This chain uses TRBV5-1 with TRBJ2-1; tentatively, D is TRBD2 (7 bases). The CDR3 is 19 residues long. With 4 bases removed from V and 4 bases from J, the gap between germline ends came to 27 bases. Germline V lookup: CDR1 SGHRS, CDR2 YFSETQ. CDR3: CASSPRGGRLQFEYNEQFF. The CDR3, as DNA: TGCGCCAGCAGCCCCAGGGGAGGGCGCCTCCAGTTTGAATACAATGAGCAGTTCTTC.

This rearrangement joins TRBV18 to TRBJ1-2; D is undetermined. This CDR3 contains 13 residues. The V end was cut by 5 bases, the J end by 2 bases, with 9 bases between. Germline CDR1 is KGHSH and CDR2 is LQKENI. The CDR3 DNA reads TGTGCCAGCTCATCTGGCAGGAACTATGGCTACACCTTC. It encodes CASSSGRNYGYTF. Full variable domain (remainder filled in from reference TRBV18 and TRBJ1-2): NAGVMQNPRHLVRRRGQEARLRCSPMKGHSHVYWYRQLPEEGLKFMVYLQKENIIDESGMPKERFSAEFPKEGPSILRIQQVVRGDSAAYFCASSSGRNYGYTFGSGTRLTVV.

This chain uses TRBV18 with TRBJ1-1; D may be TRBD1 (6 bases). Trimming removed 2 bases at V and 2 bases at J, with 12 bases between. CDR3 length: 15 residues. Germline lookup yields CDR1 KGHSH and CDR2 LQKENI. CDR3 nucleotide sequence: TGTGCCAGCTCACCATCTAAACAGGGTAACACTGAAGCTTTCTTT. Its translation: CASSPSKQGNTEAFF.

The CDR3 DNA is TGTGCCTGGATTCCGGAGTCGAGGACTGAAGCTTTCTTT. It specifies CAWIPESRTEAFF. The chain recombines TRBV30 with TRBJ1-1; D gene uncertain. Germline values: CDR1 GTSNPN, CDR2 SVGIG (reference sequence). The CDR3 runs to 13 residues. V was trimmed by 4 bases and J by 5 bases, leaving 14 bases between them.

This chain uses TRBV6-1 with TRBJ1-5; TRBD1 matches 8 bases. Trimming took 4 bases from V and 5 from J; bases not matched to a gene: 19. From germline, CDR1 is MNHNS and CDR2 SASEGT. The CDR3 is 19 amino acids. The CDR3 loop is CASSGPGQVREQIYQPQHF. DNA of the CDR3: TGTGCCAGCAGTGGGCCGGGACAGGTTAGGGAACAGATTTATCAGCCCCAGCATTTT.

The chain combines TRBV27 with TRBJ2-3; TRBD2 might be the D (5 bases). V gave up 4 bases and J gave up 2 bases, with 10 bases separating them. The CDR3 has 14 amino acids. CDR1 and CDR2 from the germline V gene are MNHEY and SMNVEV (reference sequence). The CDR3 DNA reads TGTGCCAGCAGTTCGAGAGGGTTCACAGATACGCAGTATTTT. It translates to CASSSRGFTDTQYF.

This clone appeared a single time. V and J are TRBV7-3 and TRBJ2-3, with D possibly TRBD1 on 6 matching bases. V lost 5 bases to trimming and J lost 7 bases, with 16 bases between them. Germline V CDR1 and CDR2: SGHTA, FQGTGA. The length of the CDR3 is 14 residues. CDR3 in amino acids: CASSPSLTGNTQYF. In nucleotides, the CDR3 is TGTGCCAGCAGCCCGAGCCTGACAGGCAATACGCAGTATTTT.

V usage is TRBV28 and J usage is TRBJ1-2; D gene ambiguous. Germline V gene sequence: CDR1 MDHEN, CDR2 SYDVKM. Trimming shortened V by 2 bases and J by 2 bases, and 18 bases separated the two germline ends. The CDR3 runs to 17 residues. The chain's CDR3 is CASSLAGRSQRNYGYTF. CDR3 nucleotides: TGTGCCAGCAGTTTAGCGGGCAGATCACAACGGAACTATGGCTACACCTTC.

This clone occurred once. No conserved phenylalanine or tryptophan is present at the end of the CDR3, so a read error is the likely explanation. The DNA is omitted, as the CDR3 cannot be located on it reliably, and the CDR3 follows TCRdb's listing. The J gene is TRBJ2-3, the V gene TRBV5-8; the D call TRBD1 from the table was never checked on the DNA. Germline V gene sequence: CDR1 SGHTS, CDR2 YDEGEE. Counting both end residues, the CDR3 totals 10 amino acids. Here the CDR3 reads CASSWLPPDL.

About this clone itself: One end of the junction is discordant with germline, which a read error may explain. The chain combines TRBV7-3 with TRBJ2-5; D unresolved. The CDR3 sequence is 13 residues long. The V gene's germline CDR1 is SGHTA and CDR2 FQGTGA. Here the CDR3 reads CASSLTAQETQYF. CDR3 sequence (DNA): TGTGCCAGCAGTTTAACAGCTCAAGAGACCCAGTACTTC.

The chain recombines TRBV18 with TRBJ2-5, with D possibly matching TRBD1 (6 bases). Germline-derived CDR1 and CDR2 are KGHSH and LQKENI. The CDR3 is 17 amino acids. Trimming removed 4 bases from V and 3 bases from J, with 21 bases in between. The DNA of the CDR3 is TGTGCCAGCTCACAGGGTCTTCGACAGGCACTGAAAGAGACCCAGTACTTC. It translates to CASSQGLRQALKETQYF.

The sample holds one count of this clone. The gene calls are TRBV5-1 and TRBJ1-2; 8 positions match TRBD1. Germline CDR1 and CDR2: SGHRS and YFSETQ. Trimming took 4 bases from V and 2 from J; bases not matched to a gene: 13. This CDR3 is built from 17 residues. The CDR3: CASSPNARTGPNYGYTF. The DNA for the CDR3 is TGCGCCAGCAGCCCCAACGCCCGGACAGGGCCGAACTATGGCTACACCTTC.

This clone showed up just once. The genes are TRBV9 and TRBJ2-7; perhaps TRBD1 as D (6 bases). Germline-derived CDR1 and CDR2 are SGDLS and YYNGEE. CDR3 size: 15 residues. The ends were cut back, 2 bases at V and 2 bases at J, with 14 bases in the middle. The CDR3 region is CASSVGYRATYEQYF. The CDR3 coding sequence is TGTGCCAGCAGCGTGGGGTACAGGGCCACCTACGAGCAGTACTTC.

The chain uses TRBV5-5 and TRBJ2-7; D may be TRBD2 (6 bases). Deletions cut 4 bases from V and 9 bases from J, with 17 bases between. This CDR3 spans 13 amino acids. Germline lookup yields CDR1 SGHKS and CDR2 YYEKEE (reference sequence). The DNA for the CDR3 is TGTGCCAGCAGCATTAATCAGGGACTCAGGCAGTACTTC. This sequence encodes CASSINQGLRQYF.

This clone appeared once. V gene TRBV4-3 combines with J gene TRBJ2-5, with 7 bases matching TRBD1. Unmatched junction bases numbered 9, after V lost 4 bases and J lost 1 base. Germline V lookup: CDR1 LGHNA, CDR2 YSLEER. The CDR3 loop spans 16 amino acids. Here the CDR3 DNA reads TGCGCCAGCAGCCGATTAACCGGGACAGCCCAAGAGACCCAGTACTTC. Amino acid sequence: CASSRLTGTAQETQYF.

In DNA form, the CDR3 reads TGCGCCAGCAGCCCGGGAGGGACAGATAATGAAAAACTGTTTTTT. Translating it yields CASSPGGTDNEKLFF. The chain is built from TRBV5-1 and TRBJ1-4; 7 bases fit TRBD1. The junction had 7 bases not matched to a gene; V was cut back by 4 bases and J by 4 bases. CDR1 is SGHRS and CDR2 is YFSETQ in the germline V gene. The length of the CDR3 is 15 residues.